A single sample gave rise to the 19 T cell receptor beta chains below, sequenced in a study of blood T cell repertoires in COVID-19. The repertoire was sequenced with immunoSEQ multiplex PCR; TCRdb's copy has only in-frame clones and lacks some. Of roughly 130,000 clones listed, approximately 80% are singletons. Sequenced sample: peripheral blood. The source of these receptors is a man in his 70s with acute or convalescent COVID-19.

The V gene is TRBV29-1, the J gene TRBJ2-7; 8 bases agree with TRBD1. Germline CDR1 and CDR2: SQVTM and ANQGSEA. The CDR3 has 13 residues. V shed 6 bases, J shed 0 bases, and the junction held 4 bases outside the gene matches. The CDR3 DNA is TGCAGCGTCGGGACAGGTCCCTCCTACGAGCAGTACTTC. Its protein is CSVGTGPSYEQYF.

This chain connects TRBV2 to TRBJ1-5; 12 positions match TRBD1. CDR1 is SNHLY and CDR2 is FYNNEI in the germline V gene. The CDR3 totals 15 residues. Trimming took 6 bases from V and 2 from J; bases not matched to a gene: 2. CDR3 loop: CASRGQGAGNQPQHF. The CDR3 DNA is TGTGCCAGCAGGGGACAGGGGGCGGGCAATCAGCCCCAGCATTTT.

The CDR3 loop is CASRGDRAYEQYF. The CDR3 nucleotides read TGTGCCAGCAGAGGAGACAGGGCCTACGAGCAGTACTTC. The V gene is TRBV2, the J gene TRBJ2-7, with 7 positions matching TRBD1. The J segment lost 2 bases and the V segment lost 6 bases, leaving 4 bases of the junction unmatched. Germline loops: CDR1 SNHLY, CDR2 FYNNEI. The CDR3 covers 13 residues.

The V call is TRBV19, the J call TRBJ1-1, with D possibly matching TRBD1 (6 bases). Germline CDR1 reads LNHDA; CDR2 reads SQIVND (reference sequence). Trimming removed 2 bases at V and 1 base at J, with 8 bases between. This CDR3 comprises 14 residues. The CDR3 nucleotides read TGTGCCAGTAGTATAACAGGGAGGAACACTGAAGCTTTCTTT. Encoded protein: CASSITGRNTEAFF. Together with reference TRBV19 and TRBJ1-1, the CDR3 gives the full variable domain: DGGITQSPKYLFRKEGQNVTLSCEQNLNHDAMYWYRQDPGQGLRLIYYSQIVNDFQKGDIAEGYSVSREKKESFPLTVTSAQKNPTAFYLCASSITGRNTEAFFGQGTRLTVV.

V and J are TRBV6-4 and TRBJ1-1, with 9 bases fitting TRBD1. The CDR3 contains 14 residues. Germline values: CDR1 MRHNA, CDR2 SNTAGT. The ends lost 3 bases at V and 7 bases at J; junction bases unmatched: 6. The CDR3 nucleotides are TGTGCCAGCAGTGAAGTACAGGGGGCGGTTGAAGCTTTCTTT. Translated: CASSEVQGAVEAFF.

The genes are TRBV18 and TRBJ2-1, with D possibly matching TRBD2 (5 bases). Germline CDR1 and CDR2: KGHSH and LQKENI. The CDR3 has 13 residues. V was cut by 6 bases and J by 8 bases, with 14 bases left in between. CDR3 DNA: TGTGCCAGCTCGTTTCGCGGACTCTATGAGCAGTTCTTC. This encodes CASSFRGLYEQFF.

The genes are TRBV19 and TRBJ1-4, with unresolved D. The germline V gene encodes CDR1 LNHDA and CDR2 SQIVND (reference sequence). The CDR3 sequence is 18 residues long. V lost 2 bases, J lost 0 bases, and 16 bases lay in between. CDR3 sequence reads: CASSIPSGRRATNEKLFF. In nucleotides, the CDR3 is TGTGCCAGTAGTATACCTTCCGGGAGGAGGGCAACTAATGAAAAACTGTTTTTT. Filled out from reference TRBV19 and TRBJ1-4, the complete variable domain reads DGGITQSPKYLFRKEGQNVTLSCEQNLNHDAMYWYRQDPGQGLRLIYYSQIVNDFQKGDIAEGYSVSREKKESFPLTVTSAQKNPTAFYLCASSIPSGRRATNEKLFFGSGTQLSVL.

This clone was seen a few times. The chain is built from TRBV19 and TRBJ1-5; TRBD1 matches 7 bases. V lost 6 bases and J lost 1; bases outside the gene matches: 6. The CDR3 totals 15 residues. Germline-derived CDR1 and CDR2 are LNHDA and SQIVND (reference sequence). The CDR3 DNA follows: TGTGCCAGTAGAACAACAGGGGCAAGCAATCAGCCCCAGCATTTT. Its protein product is CASRTTGASNQPQHF.

The chain links TRBV27 to TRBJ2-7; TRBD2 is a possible D gene (5 bases). V lost 0 bases, J lost 2 bases, and 8 bases lay in between. Germline V gene data show CDR1 as MNHEY and CDR2 as SMNVEV (reference sequence). This CDR3 has 14 residues. The CDR3 loop reads CASSLSAAAYEQYF. The CDR3 DNA is TGTGCCAGCAGTTTATCTGCAGCGGCCTACGAGCAGTACTTC.

The chain combines TRBV24-1 with TRBJ1-1; maybe TRBD1 (5 bases). The length of the CDR3 is 16 residues. Germline loops: CDR1 KGHDR, CDR2 SFDVKD. The ends were cut back, 9 bases at V and 7 bases at J, with 26 bases in the middle. CDR3 residues: CATGVGGIYERDEAFF. In nucleotides, the CDR3 is TGTGCCACCGGAGTTGGGGGGATTTATGAACGGGATGAAGCTTTCTTT.

CDR3 loop: CASSPGGVKPTNEKLFF. The CDR3 coding sequence is TGTGCCAGCAGCCCCGGGGGGGTAAAGCCAACTAATGAAAAACTGTTTTTT. The chain carries TRBV7-9 and TRBJ1-4; possible D gene TRBD1, 5 bases. The CDR3 is made up of 17 amino acids. Looked up from germline, CDR1 is SEHNR and CDR2 is FQNEAQ (reference sequence). Trimming removed 5 bases at V and 0 bases at J, with 16 bases between.

Here the CDR3 reads CASTGGQNTEAFF. CDR3 DNA: TGTGCCAGCACAGGGGGCCAGAACACTGAAGCTTTCTTT. The rearrangement joins TRBV10-3 to TRBJ1-1; 9 bases are a match to TRBD1. Germline V gene sequence: CDR1 ENHRY, CDR2 SYGVKD. The CDR3 is 13 amino acids. V lost 10 bases, J lost 1 base, and 4 bases stayed unmatched.

The rearrangement joins TRBV6-2 or TRBV6-3 to TRBJ1-4; D call uncertain. The CDR3 has 15 residues. The germline gives CDR1 MNHEY, CDR2 SVGEGT. V was trimmed by 2 bases and J by 0 bases, leaving 7 bases between them. CDR3 amino acids: CASSYRLATNEKLFF. CDR3 coding DNA: TGTGCCAGCAGTTACCGGCTAGCAACTAATGAAAAACTGTTTTTT.

This chain connects TRBV7-8 to TRBJ2-5, with TRBD2 matching over 8 bases. The V segment lost 5 bases and the J segment 4 bases; nucleotides outside the gene matches: 15. CDR1 is SGHVS, CDR2 FQNEAQ, per germline. This CDR3 is 17 amino acids long. This chain's CDR3 is CASSKARGAANRETQYF. The CDR3 DNA is TGTGCCAGCAGCAAAGCGCGGGGGGCCGCCAATAGAGAGACCCAGTACTTC. The full variable domain, its missing parts supplied by reference TRBV7-8 and TRBJ2-5, is GAGVSQSPRYKVAKRGQDVALRCDPISGHVSLFWYQQALGQGPEFLTYFQNEAQLDKSGLPSDRFFAERPEGSVSTLKIQRTQQEDSAVYLCASSKARGAANRETQYFGPGTRLLVL.

The chain links TRBV7-9 to TRBJ2-3, with 9 bases fitting TRBD1. The CDR3 sequence is 16 residues long. V trimming: 5 bases; J trimming: 3 bases; junction bases outside the gene matches: 9. From germline, CDR1 is SEHNR and CDR2 FQNEAQ (reference sequence). CDR3 residues: CASSIPPGQGTDTQYF. The DNA for the CDR3 is TGTGCCAGCAGCATTCCGCCGGGACAGGGAACAGATACGCAGTATTTT.

CDR3 loop: CASSPRDRGNEQYF. CDR3 bases: TGTGCCAGCAGCCCCCGGGACAGGGGAAACGAGCAGTACTTC. The V and J genes are TRBV5-4 and TRBJ2-7, with TRBD1 matching 10 bases. The CDR3 covers 14 residues. The germline CDR1 and CDR2 sequences are SGHNT and YYREEE (reference sequence). V lost 4 bases to trimming and J lost 5 bases; unmatched junction nucleotides: 6.

This sequence joins TRBV2 and TRBJ1-4; D possibly corresponds to TRBD1 (5 bases). V was shortened by 8 bases and J by 8 bases, with 12 bases between the two germline ends. Germline V lookup: CDR1 SNHLY, CDR2 FYNNEI. The CDR3 totals 12 residues. The CDR3 here is CASCRVKEKLFF. The CDR3 DNA reads TGTGCCAGCTGCAGGGTTAAAGAAAAACTGTTTTTT.

V and J are TRBV7-9 and TRBJ2-1; 8 bases map to TRBD2. Germline-derived CDR1 and CDR2 are SEHNR and FQNEAQ (reference sequence). This CDR3 is built from 17 residues. The ends lost 5 bases at V and 0 bases at J; junction bases unmatched: 9. This chain's CDR3 is CASSPRGGTPSYNEQFF. The CDR3 DNA reads as TGTGCCAGCAGCCCACGCGGGGGGACTCCCTCCTACAATGAGCAGTTCTTC.

The V and J genes are TRBV3-1 (or the pseudogene TRBV3-2) and TRBJ2-1, with 16 bases matching TRBD2. Germline lookup yields CDR1 LGHDT and CDR2 YNNKEL (reference sequence). This CDR3 has 17 residues. Germline trimming cut 7 bases from V and 4 bases from J; bases unmatched to any gene: 7. This chain's CDR3 is CASTKGLAGGLYNEQFF. CDR3 in DNA: TGTGCCAGCACCAAGGGACTAGCGGGGGGGTTATACAATGAGCAGTTCTTC.